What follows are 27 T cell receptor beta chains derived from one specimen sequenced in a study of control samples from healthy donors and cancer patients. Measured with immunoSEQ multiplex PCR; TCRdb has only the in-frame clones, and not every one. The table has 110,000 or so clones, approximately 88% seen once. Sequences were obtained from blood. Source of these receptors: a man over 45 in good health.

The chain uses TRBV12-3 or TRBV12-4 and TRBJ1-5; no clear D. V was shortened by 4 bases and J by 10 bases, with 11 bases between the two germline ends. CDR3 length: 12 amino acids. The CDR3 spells CASSSPPGPQHF. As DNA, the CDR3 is TGTGCCAGCAGTTCTCCCCCGGGACCCCAGCATTTT.

The CDR3 reads CASAISQFSNSPLHF. As DNA, the CDR3 is TGTGCCAGCGCAATCTCACAGTTCTCTAATTCACCCCTCCACTTT. The chain uses TRBV27 and TRBJ1-6; D gene ambiguous. Looked up from germline, CDR1 is MNHEY and CDR2 is SMNVEV (reference sequence). The CDR3 is made up of 15 amino acids. V lost 8 bases and J lost 6, with 17 bases in between.

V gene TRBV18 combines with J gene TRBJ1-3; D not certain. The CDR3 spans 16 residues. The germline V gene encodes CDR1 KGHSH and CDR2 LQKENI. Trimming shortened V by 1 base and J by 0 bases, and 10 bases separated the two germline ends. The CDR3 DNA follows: TGTGCCAGCTCACCACTCCCGCCGAGCTCTGGAAACACCATATATTTT. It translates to CASSPLPPSSGNTIYF.

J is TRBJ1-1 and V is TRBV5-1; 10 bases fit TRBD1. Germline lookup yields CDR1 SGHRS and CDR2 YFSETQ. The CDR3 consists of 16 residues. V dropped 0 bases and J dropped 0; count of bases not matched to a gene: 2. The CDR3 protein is CASSLAGTGVNTEAFF. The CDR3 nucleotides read TGCGCCAGCAGCTTGGCAGGGACAGGGGTGAACACTGAAGCTTTCTTT.

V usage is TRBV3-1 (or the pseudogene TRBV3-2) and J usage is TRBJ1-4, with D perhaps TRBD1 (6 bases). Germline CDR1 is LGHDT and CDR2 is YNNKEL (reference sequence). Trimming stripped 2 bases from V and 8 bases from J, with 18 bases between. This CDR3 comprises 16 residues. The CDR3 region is CASSQSRGAKAEKLFF. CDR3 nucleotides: TGTGCCAGCAGCCAATCAAGGGGGGCGAAGGCCGAAAAACTGTTTTTT.

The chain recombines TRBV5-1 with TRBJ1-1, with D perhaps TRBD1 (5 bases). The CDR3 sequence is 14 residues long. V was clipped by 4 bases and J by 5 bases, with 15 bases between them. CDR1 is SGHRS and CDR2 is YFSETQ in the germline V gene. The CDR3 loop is CASSLPQEGTEAFF. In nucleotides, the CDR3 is TGCGCCAGCAGCCTACCACAGGAGGGGACTGAAGCTTTCTTT.

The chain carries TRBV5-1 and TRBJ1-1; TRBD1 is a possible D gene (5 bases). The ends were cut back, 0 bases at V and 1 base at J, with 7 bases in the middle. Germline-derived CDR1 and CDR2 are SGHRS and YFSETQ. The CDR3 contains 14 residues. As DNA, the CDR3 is TGCGCCAGCAGCTTGGGGGACGGGAACACTGAAGCTTTCTTT. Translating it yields CASSLGDGNTEAFF.

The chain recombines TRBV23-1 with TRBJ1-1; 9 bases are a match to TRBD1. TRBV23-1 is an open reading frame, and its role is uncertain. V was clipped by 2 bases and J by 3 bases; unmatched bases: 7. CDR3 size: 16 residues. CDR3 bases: TGCGCCAGCAGTCAAGGACAGGGGCTGTTGGACACTGAAGCTTTCTTT. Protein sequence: CASSQGQGLLDTEAFF.

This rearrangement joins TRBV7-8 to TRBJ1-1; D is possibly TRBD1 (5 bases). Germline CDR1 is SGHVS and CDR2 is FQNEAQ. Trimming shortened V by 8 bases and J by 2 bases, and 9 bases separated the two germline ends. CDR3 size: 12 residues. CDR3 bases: TGTGCCAGCCGGGACGGTAACACTGAAGCTTTCTTT. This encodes CASRDGNTEAFF.

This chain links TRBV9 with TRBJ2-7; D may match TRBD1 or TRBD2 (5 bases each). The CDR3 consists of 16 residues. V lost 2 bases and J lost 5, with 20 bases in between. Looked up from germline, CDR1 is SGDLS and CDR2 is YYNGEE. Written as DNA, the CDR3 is TGTGCCAGCAGCGTCTCCGGGACCCTGGGGGTCCACGAGCAGTACTTC. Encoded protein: CASSVSGTLGVHEQYF.

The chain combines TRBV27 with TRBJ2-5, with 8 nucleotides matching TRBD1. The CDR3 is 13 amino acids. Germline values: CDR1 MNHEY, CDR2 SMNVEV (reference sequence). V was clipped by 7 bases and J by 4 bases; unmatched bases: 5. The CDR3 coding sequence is TGTGCCAGCAATTCCGGGACAGGAGAGACCCAGTACTTC. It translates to CASNSGTGETQYF.

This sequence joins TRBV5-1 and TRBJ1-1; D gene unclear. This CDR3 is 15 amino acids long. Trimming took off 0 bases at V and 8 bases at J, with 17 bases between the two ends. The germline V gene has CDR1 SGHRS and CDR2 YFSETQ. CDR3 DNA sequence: TGCGCCAGCAGCTTGGACCCTCCTGGCAGGTCGGAAGCTTTCTTT. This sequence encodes CASSLDPPGRSEAFF.

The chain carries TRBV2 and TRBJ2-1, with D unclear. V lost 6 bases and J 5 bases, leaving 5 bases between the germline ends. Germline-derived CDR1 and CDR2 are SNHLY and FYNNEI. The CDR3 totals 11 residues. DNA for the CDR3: TGTGCCAGCAGGAACGACAATGAGCAGTTCTTC. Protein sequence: CASRNDNEQFF.

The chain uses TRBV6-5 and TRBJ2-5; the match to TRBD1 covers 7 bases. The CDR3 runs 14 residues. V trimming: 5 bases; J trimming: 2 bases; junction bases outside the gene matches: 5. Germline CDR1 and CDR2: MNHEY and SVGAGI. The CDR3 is CASSRRDRQETQYF. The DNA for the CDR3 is TGTGCCAGCAGTCGCCGGGACAGACAAGAGACCCAGTACTTC.

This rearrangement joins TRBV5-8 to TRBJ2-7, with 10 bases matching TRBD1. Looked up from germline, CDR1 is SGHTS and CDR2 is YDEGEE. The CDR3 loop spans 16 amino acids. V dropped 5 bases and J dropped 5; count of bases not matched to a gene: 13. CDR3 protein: CASRSRPGQGPHEQYF. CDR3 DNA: TGTGCCAGCAGATCCCGCCCGGGACAGGGGCCGCACGAGCAGTACTTC.

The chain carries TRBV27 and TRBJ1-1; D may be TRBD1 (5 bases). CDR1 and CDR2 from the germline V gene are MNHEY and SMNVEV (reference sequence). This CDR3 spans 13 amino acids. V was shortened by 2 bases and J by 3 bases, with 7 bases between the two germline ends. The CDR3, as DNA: TGTGCCAGCAGTTTAAACAGGTACACTGAAGCTTTCTTT. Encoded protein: CASSLNRYTEAFF.

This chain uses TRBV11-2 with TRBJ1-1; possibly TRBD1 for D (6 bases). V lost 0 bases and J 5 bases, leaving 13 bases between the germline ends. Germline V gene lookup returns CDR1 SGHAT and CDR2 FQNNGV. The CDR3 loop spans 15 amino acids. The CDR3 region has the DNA TGTGCCAGCAGCTTAGAAGGGGGAGTTCAGACTGAAGCTTTCTTT. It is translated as CASSLEGGVQTEAFF.

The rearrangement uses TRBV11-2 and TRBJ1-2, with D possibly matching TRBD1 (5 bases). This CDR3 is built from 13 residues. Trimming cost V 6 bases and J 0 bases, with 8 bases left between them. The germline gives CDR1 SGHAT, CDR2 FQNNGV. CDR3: CASSDSPNYGYTF. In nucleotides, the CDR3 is TGTGCCAGCAGTGACAGCCCTAACTATGGCTACACCTTC.

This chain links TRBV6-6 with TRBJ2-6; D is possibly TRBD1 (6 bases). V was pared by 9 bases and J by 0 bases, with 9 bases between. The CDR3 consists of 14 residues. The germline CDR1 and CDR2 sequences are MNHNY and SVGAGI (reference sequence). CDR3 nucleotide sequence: TGTGCCAGTTCCAGGGGCTCTGGGGCCAACGTCCTGACTTTC. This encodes CASSRGSGANVLTF.

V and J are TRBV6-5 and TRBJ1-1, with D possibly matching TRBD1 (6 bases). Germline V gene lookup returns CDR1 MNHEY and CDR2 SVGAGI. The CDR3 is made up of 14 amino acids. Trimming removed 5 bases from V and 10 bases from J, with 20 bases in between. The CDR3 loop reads CASSRSRQVRGAFF. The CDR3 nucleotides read TGTGCCAGCAGTAGATCAAGACAGGTCCGGGGAGCTTTCTTT.

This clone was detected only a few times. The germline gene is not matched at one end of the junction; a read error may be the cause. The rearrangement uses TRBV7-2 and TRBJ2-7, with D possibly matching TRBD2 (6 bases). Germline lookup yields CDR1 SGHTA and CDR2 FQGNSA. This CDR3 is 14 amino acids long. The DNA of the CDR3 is TGTGCCAGCAGCCAGCAGTCGGATGGCGGGACGGTTAACTTC. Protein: CASSQQSDGGTVNF.

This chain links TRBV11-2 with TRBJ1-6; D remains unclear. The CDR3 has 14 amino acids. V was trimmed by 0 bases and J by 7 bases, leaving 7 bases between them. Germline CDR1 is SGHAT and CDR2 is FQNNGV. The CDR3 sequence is CASSLDMLNSPLHF. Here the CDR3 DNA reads TGTGCCAGCAGCTTAGACATGTTAAATTCACCCCTCCACTTT.

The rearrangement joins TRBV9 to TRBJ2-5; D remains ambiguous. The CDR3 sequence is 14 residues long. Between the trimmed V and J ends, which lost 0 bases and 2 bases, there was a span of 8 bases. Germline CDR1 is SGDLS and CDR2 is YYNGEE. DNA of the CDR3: TGTGCCAGCAGCGTAGAGGTCGGACAAGAGACCCAGTACTTC. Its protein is CASSVEVGQETQYF. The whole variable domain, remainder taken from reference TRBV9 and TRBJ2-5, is DSGVTQTPKHLITATGQRVTLRCSPRSGDLSVYWYQQSLDQGLQFLIQYYNGEERAKGNILERFSAQQFPDLHSELNLSSLELGDSALYFCASSVEVGQETQYFGPGTRLLVL.

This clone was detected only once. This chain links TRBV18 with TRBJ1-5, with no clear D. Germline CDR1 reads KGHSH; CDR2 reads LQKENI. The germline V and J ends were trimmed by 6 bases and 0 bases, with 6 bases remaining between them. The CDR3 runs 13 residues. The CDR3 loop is CASSQNSNQPQHF. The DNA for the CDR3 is TGTGCCAGCTCCCAAAATAGCAATCAGCCCCAGCATTTT. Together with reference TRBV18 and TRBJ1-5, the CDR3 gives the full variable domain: NAGVMQNPRHLVRRRGQEARLRCSPMKGHSHVYWYRQLPEEGLKFMVYLQKENIIDESGMPKERFSAEFPKEGPSILRIQQVVRGDSAAYFCASSQNSNQPQHFGDGTRLSIL.

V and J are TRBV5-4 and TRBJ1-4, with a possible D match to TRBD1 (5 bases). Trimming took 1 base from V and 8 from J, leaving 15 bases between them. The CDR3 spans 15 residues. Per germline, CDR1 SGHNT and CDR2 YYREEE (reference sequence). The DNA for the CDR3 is TGTGCCAGCAGCTTGACGACAAGGGGAAGAGAAAAACTGTTTTTT. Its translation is CASSLTTRGREKLFF.

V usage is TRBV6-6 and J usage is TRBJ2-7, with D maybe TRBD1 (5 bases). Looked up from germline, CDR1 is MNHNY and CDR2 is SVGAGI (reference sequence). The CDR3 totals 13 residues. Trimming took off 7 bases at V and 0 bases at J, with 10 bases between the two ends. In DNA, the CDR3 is TGTGCCAGCAAACAGACAGTCTCCTACGAGCAGTACTTC. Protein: CASKQTVSYEQYF.

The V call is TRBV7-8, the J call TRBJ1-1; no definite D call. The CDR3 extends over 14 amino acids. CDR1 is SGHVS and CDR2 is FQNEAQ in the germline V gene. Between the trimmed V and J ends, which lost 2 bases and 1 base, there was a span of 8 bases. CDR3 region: CASSLRGANTEAFF. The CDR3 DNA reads TGTGCCAGCAGCTTACGGGGTGCGAACACTGAAGCTTTCTTT.